The 9 T cell receptor beta chains below come from one sample, sequenced in a study of blood T cell repertoires in COVID-19. Repertoires were generated with immunoSEQ multiplex PCR, while TCRdb's copy carries only in-frame clones and drops some. The data hold under 400,000 clones, with 88% observed a single time. The sequenced sample consisted of peripheral blood. The receptors originated from a woman in her thirties with COVID-19, enrolled during active disease.

V usage is TRBV3-1 (or the pseudogene TRBV3-2) and J usage is TRBJ1-2; 7 nucleotides agree with TRBD1. Germline V gives CDR1 LGHDT, CDR2 YNNKEL (reference sequence). The CDR3 loop spans 14 amino acids. The J segment lost 7 bases and the V segment lost 7 bases, leaving 12 bases of the junction unmatched. This CDR3 reads CASTFDRDAGGYTF. CDR3 DNA sequence: TGTGCCAGCACCTTTGACAGGGACGCTGGTGGCTACACCTTC.

The chain has TRBV2 and TRBJ1-5, with D possibly matching TRBD1 (6 bases). The V end was cut by 5 bases, the J end by 3 bases, with 11 bases between. The CDR3 loop spans 14 amino acids. Germline V gene data show CDR1 as SNHLY and CDR2 as FYNNEI. The CDR3 protein is CASSRQAINQPQHF. The DNA for the CDR3 is TGTGCCAGCAGTAGACAGGCCATCAATCAGCCCCAGCATTTT.

V and J are TRBV24-1 and TRBJ1-2, with D tentatively TRBD1 (6 bases). This CDR3 comprises 13 residues. Germline CDR1 and CDR2: KGHDR and SFDVKD. Trimming took 5 bases from V and 8 from J, leaving 14 bases between them. Written as DNA, the CDR3 is TGTGCCACCAGTGGACAGGAAAATCGGGGCTACACCTTC. It encodes CATSGQENRGYTF.

The chain carries TRBV6-1 and TRBJ2-7; the D gene is possibly TRBD2 (7 bases). The CDR3 has 16 amino acids. Germline V gives CDR1 MNHNS, CDR2 SASEGT. V was shortened by 1 base and J by 2 bases, with 15 bases between the two germline ends. CDR3 DNA sequence: TGTGCCAGCAGTGAAGGTTGGGGGGGCACTACCTACGAGCAGTACGTC. Its translation is CASSEGWGGTTYEQYV.

V is TRBV11-3 and J is TRBJ2-1, with TRBD2 matching 10 bases. Germline CDR1 and CDR2: SGHNT and YENEEA. After removal of 5 bases from V and 3 bases from J, the junction contained 4 bases not matched to a gene. The CDR3 is 15 residues long. The CDR3 region has the DNA TGTGCCAGCAGCCCTAGCGGGGGAATCTACAATGAGCAGTTCTTC. Translating it yields CASSPSGGIYNEQFF.

The chain carries TRBV4-1 and TRBJ2-3; D is unresolved. V shed 6 bases and J shed 8 bases, with 18 bases lying between them. Looked up from germline, CDR1 is MGHRA and CDR2 is YSYEKL. This CDR3 has 14 amino acids. The chain's CDR3 is CASRPRLGLFTQYF. The DNA of the CDR3 is TGCGCCAGCAGACCCAGACTCGGTTTGTTTACGCAGTATTTT.

The J gene is TRBJ1-1, the V gene TRBV7-2; no clear D. The V end was cut by 5 bases, the J end by 2 bases, with 12 bases between. Germline V lookup: CDR1 SGHTA, CDR2 FQGNSA. This CDR3 spans 14 amino acids. CDR3 sequence (DNA): TGTGCCAGCAGCGTCCTACAGCTTAACACTGAAGCTTTCTTT. Protein product: CASSVLQLNTEAFF.

This clone appeared a single time. The chain has TRBV15 and TRBJ1-6, with D unresolved. V was shortened by 0 bases and J by 7 bases, with 7 bases between the two germline ends. In germline, CDR1 is LNHNV, CDR2 YYDKDF (reference sequence). The CDR3 is 14 residues long. CDR3 in DNA: TGTGCCACCAGCAGAGACCAACAGAATTCACCCCTCCACTTT. This encodes CATSRDQQNSPLHF.

This chain links TRBV5-1 with TRBJ1-6, with no clear D. The CDR3 runs 12 residues. The V gene lost 2 bases and the J gene lost 7 bases, with 4 bases spanning the gap. Germline values: CDR1 SGHRS, CDR2 YFSETQ. The CDR3 sequence is CASSFPNSPLHF. The CDR3 region has the DNA TGCGCCAGCAGCTTCCCAAATTCACCCCTCCACTTT.